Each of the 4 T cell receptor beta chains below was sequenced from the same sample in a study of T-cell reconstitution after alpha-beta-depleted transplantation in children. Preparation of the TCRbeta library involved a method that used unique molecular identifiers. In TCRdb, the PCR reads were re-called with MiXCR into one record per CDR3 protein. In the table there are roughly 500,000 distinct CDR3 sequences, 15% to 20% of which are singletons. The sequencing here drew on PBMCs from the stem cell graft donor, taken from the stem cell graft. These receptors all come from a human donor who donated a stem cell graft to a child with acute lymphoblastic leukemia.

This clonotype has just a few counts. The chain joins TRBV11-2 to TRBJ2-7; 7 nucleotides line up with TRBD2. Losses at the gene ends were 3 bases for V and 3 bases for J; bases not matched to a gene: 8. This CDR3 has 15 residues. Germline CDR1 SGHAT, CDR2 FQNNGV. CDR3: CASSFEGGRGYEQYF. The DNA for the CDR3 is TGTGCCAGCAGCTTTGAGGGAGGGCGAGGCTACGAGCAGTACTTC.

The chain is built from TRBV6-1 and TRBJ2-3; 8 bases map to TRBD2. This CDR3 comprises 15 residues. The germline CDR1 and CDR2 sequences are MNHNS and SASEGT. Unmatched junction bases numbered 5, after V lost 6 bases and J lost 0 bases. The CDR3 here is CASRGTRASTDTQYF. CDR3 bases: TGTGCCAGCAGGGGGACTAGAGCTAGCACAGATACGCAGTATTTT.

CDR3 nucleotides: TGTGCCAGCAGTTGGGACGGTCTCAAGGCCTACAATGAGCAGTTCTTC. Translating gives CASSWDGLKAYNEQFF. The V gene is TRBV12-3 or TRBV12-4, the J gene TRBJ2-1; D may be TRBD1 or TRBD2 (5 bases each). This CDR3 contains 16 residues. Trimming pared 4 bases from V and 2 bases from J, leaving 15 bases between.

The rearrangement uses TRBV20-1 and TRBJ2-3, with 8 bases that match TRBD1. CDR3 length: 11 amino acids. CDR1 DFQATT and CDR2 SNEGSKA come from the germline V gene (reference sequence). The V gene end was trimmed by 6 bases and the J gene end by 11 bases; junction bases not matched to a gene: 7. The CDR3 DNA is TGCAGTGCGATGGACAGGGAAGAGCAGTATTTT. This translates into CSAMDREEQYF.